This TCR beta chain was obtained from a study of metastatic and nonmetastatic thyroid tumors. Study overall: Where malignant and benign thyroid patients were concerned, repertoires were compared across blood and tumor or nodule tissue.

Study observations and caveats: Relative to benign nodules, malignant thyroid tumors were reportedly characterized by significantly elevated TCR beta diversity in blood and tumor.

Concerning this clone itself: The antigen is not known.

V lost 10 bases to trimming and J lost 5 bases, with 17 bases between them. The CDR3 spans 13 residues. Per the germline V gene, CDR1 is MNHEY and CDR2 is SMNVEV (reference sequence). Authors' analysis steps: Clinicopathological groups differed in CDR3, with these differences serving to build a distant-metastasis classifier for papillary thyroid cancer. TCRdb re-clonotyped the PCR reads via MiXCR. TCRdb, rather than the study authors, made the V and J calls. This sample carries around 28,000 clones, around 4% of them seen once, and the ten largest clones take about 3.2%. Each patient went into thyroid surgery without having received any treatment.

This receptor was obtained from a male donor with papillary thyroid cancer or a benign thyroid nodule (not recorded which). Some clones in this sample may be carry-over from other donors' samples. Sequencing was performed on blood. The chain employs TRBV27 and TRBJ1-2, with D uncertain. The CDR3 spells CAIIPKTDYGYTF. CDR3 bases: TGTGCCATCATCCCGAAGACGGATTATGGCTACACCTTC.